This T cell receptor beta chain emerged from a study of identical twins. In every case, the donor was a healthy Caucasian. CDR1 and CDR2 from the germline V gene are SEHNR and FQNEAQ (reference sequence). V shed 5 bases and J shed 0 bases, with 16 bases lying between them. The CDR3 extends over 16 amino acids. It was template switching that added a universal primer site, and there were unique molecular identifiers on the cDNA. TCRdb used MiXCR to reprocess the 5' RACE reads, holding one entry per CDR3 protein. The top ten clones hold about 0.27% of a sample with 1,800,000 or so distinct CDR3 sequences, under 35% of them seen once. Regarding the study as a whole: Without tracking the same donors, conclusions rested on cross-sectional statistical analysis. Carriage of fewer insertions was seen in abundant cord blood beta clonotypes, whereas memory repertoires showed none.

As regards this clonotype: No antigen is known for it.

This sequence was found in a newborn girl in good health. The source material was cord blood. V is TRBV7-9 and J is TRBJ1-1; tentatively, D is TRBD1 (6 bases). CDR3 sequence reads: CASSKRGYSLNTEAFF. CDR3 nucleotides: TGTGCCAGCAGCAAAAGGGGGTACTCCTTGAACACTGAAGCTTTCTTT.